Sequencing of this TCR beta chain was carried out in a study of blood T cell repertoires in COVID-19. Across the whole study: Samples representing acute and convalescent COVID-19 were sourced from the United States, Italy and Spain. Sample material is recorded as cDNA or gDNA derived from T cells, B-cell-depleted T cells, or PBMCs.

In the original analysis: Amplification of reference gene primers was used by the study to estimate nucleated cell counts. The method was immunoSEQ multiplex PCR; TCRdb's version includes in-frame clones alone and lacks a portion of them. V, J and clone size reflect that table, while D and trimming were determined from the DNA. The data contain about 180,000 clones, about 90% of them singletons. The CDR3 is 15 residues long. V was pared by 4 bases and J by 4 bases, with 8 bases of the junction left unmatched. From germline, CDR1 is LGHDT and CDR2 YNNKEL (reference sequence). Those enrolled, adults aged 18 to 89 years, came from some 25 US areas.

This receptor was identified in a human donor with acute COVID-19. The donor label of this sample is uncertain. The chain carries TRBV3-1 (or the pseudogene TRBV3-2) and TRBJ1-1, with TRBD1 matching 8 bases. Input material: PBMCs or T cells enriched from blood (not recorded which). CDR3 amino acids: CASSRRQGTSTEAFF. The CDR3 coding sequence is TGTGCCAGCAGCCGGCGACAGGGGACGAGCACTGAAGCTTTCTTT.